This T cell receptor (beta chain) derives from a study of regulatory T cells in long-lasting Graves disease. Study overall: Treatment with antithyroid drugs for over 5 years, together with positive TSH receptor antibodies, meant persistent Graves' disease.

The time point was: persistent/refractory GD, antithyroid drugs over 5 years with positive TRAb. The TCR library was made from RNA extracted from PBMCs. In its sample, this clonotype was seen a few times. The antigen is unknown. Construction of TCR beta libraries relied on iRepertoire HTBI primers and on Arm-PCR targeting CDR3 regions. Authors' data handling: Overall, samples carried 62 TRBV and about 15 TRBJ segments. TCRdb redid the calling of the multiplex PCR reads with MiXCR, one entry per CDR3 protein. The V and J calls were determined by TCRdb, not by the authors. In the table there are 400,000 to 500,000 distinct CDR3 sequences, roughly a fifth of which are singletons. Germline V CDR1 and CDR2: LGHDT, YNNKEL (reference sequence). The CDR3 runs 14 residues. V was trimmed by 4 bases and J by 3 bases, leaving 10 bases between them. Study outcomes and limitations: Whereas new patients shared some 970 public clonotypes, persistent patients shared more, at about 2,500. Relative to newly diagnosed Graves' patients, persistent ones had lower TCR diversity.

The TCR originated in a female donor with Graves disease. The J gene is TRBJ2-1, the V gene TRBV3-1; the D is unclear. Sequenced material: peripheral blood mononuclear cells (PBMCs), taken when the disease was refractory, from a patient treated with antithyroid drugs. CDR3 DNA: TGTGCCAGCAGCCTCAGTGCGCGCTACAATGAGCAGTTCTTC. Translation gives CASSLSARYNEQFF.